This TCR beta chain was obtained from a study of Ad26.COV2.S vaccination and SARS-CoV-2 variants. Regarding treatment: 19 received Ad26.COV2.S at low or high dose, single or two shots; roughly five received placebo; per-sample allocation not given. Following the first vaccine or placebo injection, samples were taken on day 63. In Boston, an adult donor aged 18-55 years took part. CDR1 is MNHEY, CDR2 SMNVEV, per germline (reference sequence). The V segment lost 6 bases and the J segment 2 bases; nucleotides outside the gene matches: 6. The CDR3 has 14 amino acids. Here immunoSEQ multiplex PCR was the method, and the copy in TCRdb shows in-frame clones only, minus some. The sample includes about 350,000 clones, 75% to 90% of them seen just once.

The V call is TRBV27, the J call TRBJ1-1; the match to TRBD1 covers 7 bases. This TCR was recovered from a person between 18 and 59 years old who received the Ad26.COV2.S COVID-19 vaccine or a placebo. This specimen consisted of peripheral blood, obtained in a trial of Ad26.COV2.S vaccine versus placebo. The CDR3 here is CASSVTGLNTEAFF. The DNA for the CDR3 is TGTGCCAGCAGCGTGACAGGGCTAAACACTGAAGCTTTCTTT.